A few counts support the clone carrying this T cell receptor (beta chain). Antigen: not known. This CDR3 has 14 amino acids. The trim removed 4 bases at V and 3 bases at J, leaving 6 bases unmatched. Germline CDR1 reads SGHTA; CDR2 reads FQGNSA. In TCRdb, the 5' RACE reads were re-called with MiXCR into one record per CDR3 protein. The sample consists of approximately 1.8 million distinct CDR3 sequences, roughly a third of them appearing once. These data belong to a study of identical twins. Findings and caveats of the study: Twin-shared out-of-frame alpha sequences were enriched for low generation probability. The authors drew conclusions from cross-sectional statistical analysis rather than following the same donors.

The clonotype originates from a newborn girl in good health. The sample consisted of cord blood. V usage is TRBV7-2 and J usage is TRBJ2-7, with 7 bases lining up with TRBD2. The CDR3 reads CASSSAGVNYEQYF. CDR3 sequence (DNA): TGTGCCAGCAGCTCCGCGGGGGTCAACTACGAGCAGTACTTC. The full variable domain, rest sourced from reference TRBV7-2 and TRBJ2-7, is GAGVSQSPSNKVTEKGKDVELRCDPISGHTALYWYRQSLGQGLEFLIYFQGNSAPDKSGLPSDRFSAERTGGSVSTLTIQRTQQEDSAVYLCASSSAGVNYEQYFGPGTRLTVT.